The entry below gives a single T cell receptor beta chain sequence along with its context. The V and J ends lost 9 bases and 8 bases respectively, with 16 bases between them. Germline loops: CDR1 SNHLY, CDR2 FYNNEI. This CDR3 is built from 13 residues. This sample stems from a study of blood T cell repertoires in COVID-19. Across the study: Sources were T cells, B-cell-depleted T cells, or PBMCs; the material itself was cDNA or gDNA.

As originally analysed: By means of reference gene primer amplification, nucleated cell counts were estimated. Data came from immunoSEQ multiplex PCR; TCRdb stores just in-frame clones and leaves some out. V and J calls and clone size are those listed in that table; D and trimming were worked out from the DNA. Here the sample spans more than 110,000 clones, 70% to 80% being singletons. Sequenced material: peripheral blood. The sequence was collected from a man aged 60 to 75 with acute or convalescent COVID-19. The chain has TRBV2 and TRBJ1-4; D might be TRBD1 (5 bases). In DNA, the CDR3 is TGTGCCAGTCAACAGGAGAAAGGAGAAAAACTGTTTTTT. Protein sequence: CASQQEKGEKLFF.